The rows below give T cell receptor beta chains drawn from one sample of a study of cytomegalovirus exposure and HLA in healthy donors. Only in-frame clones appear in the TCRdb table, and some are missing; sequencing was by immunoSEQ multiplex PCR. The table has 150,000 or so clones, 70% to 85% seen once. Sample: PBMCs. The receptors derive from a man aged 30 to 39 in good health and CMV-seropositive. Each CDR3 is given with its conserved first and last residue. Fields, in order: clone size, V gene, J gene, CDR3 protein. Clone size, where shown, is once, few, many, or a class for clones that have expanded.

clone_size: NA
v_call: TRBV11-3
j_call: TRBJ2-5
cdr3_aa: CASSSRQGDQETQYF

clone_size: NA
v_call: TRBV7-2
j_call: TRBJ2-3
cdr3_aa: CASSLDQLAGAPDTQYF

clone_size: NA
v_call: TRBV7-2
j_call: TRBJ2-2
cdr3_aa: CASSPQPGTTNTGELFF

clone_size: NA
v_call: TRBV9
j_call: TRBJ2-1
cdr3_aa: CASSVSFGTGAYNEQFF

clone_size: NA
v_call: TRBV6-5
j_call: TRBJ1-4
cdr3_aa: CASSSTGGTEKLFF

clone_size: few
v_call: TRBV7-8
j_call: TRBJ1-5
cdr3_aa: CASSLDRVSNQPQHF

clone_size: NA
v_call: TRBV5-1
j_call: TRBJ2-7
cdr3_aa: CASSLEQLHGYEQYF

clone_size: once
v_call: TRBV6-5
j_call: TRBJ1-2
cdr3_aa: CASSYSQHYYYGYTF

clone_size: NA
v_call: TRBV7-2
j_call: TRBJ2-7
cdr3_aa: CASSLDGTGNSYEQYF

clone_size: NA
v_call: TRBV28
j_call: TRBJ2-7
cdr3_aa: CASSPNQRSYEQYF